The 2 T cell receptor beta chains given below trace back to one sample, sequenced in a study of post-analysis software for immune sequencing data. Prepared libraries of TCR beta cDNA carried unique molecular identifiers. TCRdb re-analysed the PCR reads in MiXCR, keeping a single row per CDR3 protein. Here the sample spans about 160,000 distinct CDR3 sequences, roughly 40% being singletons. This specimen was blood, taken after autologous hematopoietic stem cell transplantation. These receptor sequences come from a girl aged 10-17 years with multiple sclerosis.

This clonotype has more than one count but fewer than ten. Germline and junction disagree at one end, which may indicate a read error. This chain joins TRBV6-4 and TRBJ2-3; 10 bases align to TRBD2. The length of the CDR3 is 15 residues. Germline-derived CDR1 and CDR2 are MRHNA and SNTAGT. The CDR3: CASCESLAGVDTQYF. The DNA of the CDR3 is TGTGCCAGCTGTGAGTCGCTAGCGGGAGTTGATACGCAGTATTTT.

A few counts support this clonotype. The chain employs TRBV13 and TRBJ1-1; D unresolved. Germline CDR1 is PRHDT and CDR2 is FYEKMQ (reference sequence). Trimming stripped 5 bases from V and 4 bases from J, with 14 bases between. The CDR3 is made up of 14 amino acids. The CDR3 region is CASSVLSLGTEAFF. The DNA of the CDR3 is TGTGCCAGCAGCGTTCTTTCTTTGGGCACTGAAGCTTTCTTT.